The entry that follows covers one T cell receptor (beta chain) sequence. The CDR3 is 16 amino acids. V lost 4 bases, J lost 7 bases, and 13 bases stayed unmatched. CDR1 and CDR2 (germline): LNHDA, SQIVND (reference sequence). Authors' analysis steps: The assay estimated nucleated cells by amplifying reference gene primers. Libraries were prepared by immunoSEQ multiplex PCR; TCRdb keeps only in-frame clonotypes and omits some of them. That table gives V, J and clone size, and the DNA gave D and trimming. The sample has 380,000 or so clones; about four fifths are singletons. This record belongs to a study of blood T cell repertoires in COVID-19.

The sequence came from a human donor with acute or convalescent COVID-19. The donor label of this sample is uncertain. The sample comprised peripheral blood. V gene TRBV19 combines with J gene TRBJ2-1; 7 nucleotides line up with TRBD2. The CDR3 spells CASSNFGGGPGNEQFF. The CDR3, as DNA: TGTGCCAGTAGTAATTTCGGGGGAGGGCCTGGTAATGAGCAGTTCTTC.